The sequence of this TCR beta chain was determined in a study of PD-1 blockade in classical Hodgkin lymphoma. Study-level results: Reports described newly diagnosed patients as having lower baseline TCR diversity than healthy donors. By C4D1, CD4+ diversity increased significantly, especially in complete responders. The drivers behind the repertoire differences, possibly disease activity or prior therapy, remain undefined. Exclusion removed patients who began nivolumab under 1 year after ASCT.

Points on this clone: Its specificity is not known.

Method: immunoSEQ multiplex PCR; TCRdb's copy keeps in-frame clones and lacks some. This table holds about 13,000 clones, almost 90% found once. Every patient had relapsed following autologous stem cell transplantation, and cohorts differed in brentuximab vedotin exposure. Thawed PBMCs underwent magnetic negative selection to yield purified CD4+ T cells. Trimming at V came to 7 bases and at J to 5 bases, leaving 7 bases not matched to a gene. CDR3 size: 12 residues. CDR1 and CDR2 from the germline V gene are SQVTM and ANQGSEA. The receptor comes from a human donor with classical Hodgkin lymphoma. The sample in question was CD4+ T cells from blood, obtained at baseline. J is TRBJ2-7 and V is TRBV29-1; 8 nucleotides agree with TRBD1. CDR3 DNA: TGCAGCGCATGGACAGGGATCGACGAGCAGTACTTC. It specifies CSAWTGIDEQYF.